Sequencing of this TCR beta chain was carried out in a study of blood T cell repertoires in COVID-19. Germline assignment: CDR1 ENHRY and CDR2 SYGVKD. The CDR3 contains 16 residues. V was clipped by 2 bases and J by 3 bases, with 13 bases between them. Followed longitudinally, the Seattle patients had been enrolled during active infection. The data were produced by immunoSEQ multiplex PCR, yet TCRdb's version contains in-frame clones alone and is incomplete. Of 450,000 or so clones in the sample, 75% to 90% were seen once. V gene TRBV10-3 combines with J gene TRBJ1-4, with a weak D call TRBD1 (5 bases). The clonotype originates from a woman aged 40 to 50 with COVID-19, enrolled during active disease. Input material: peripheral blood. CDR3 DNA sequence: TGTGCCATCAGTGAGGGGACCGGGAGGGCTAATGAAAAACTGTTTTTT. Translated, it gives CAISEGTGRANEKLFF.